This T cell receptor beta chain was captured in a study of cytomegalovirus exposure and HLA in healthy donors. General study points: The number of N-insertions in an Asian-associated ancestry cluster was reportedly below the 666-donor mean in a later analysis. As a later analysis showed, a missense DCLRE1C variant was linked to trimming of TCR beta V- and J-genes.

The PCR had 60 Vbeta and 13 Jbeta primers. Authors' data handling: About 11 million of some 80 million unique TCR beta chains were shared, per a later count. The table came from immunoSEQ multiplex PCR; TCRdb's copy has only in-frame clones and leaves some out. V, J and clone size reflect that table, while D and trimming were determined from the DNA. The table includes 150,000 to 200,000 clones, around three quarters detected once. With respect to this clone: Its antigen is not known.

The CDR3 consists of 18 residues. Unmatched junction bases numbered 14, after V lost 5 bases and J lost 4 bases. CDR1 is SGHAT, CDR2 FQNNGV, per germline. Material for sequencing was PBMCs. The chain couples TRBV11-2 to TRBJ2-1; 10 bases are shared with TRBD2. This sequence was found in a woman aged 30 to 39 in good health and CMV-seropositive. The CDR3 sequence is CASSPRGGAGGGYNEQFF. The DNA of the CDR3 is TGTGCCAGCAGCCCCCGGGGAGGAGCGGGAGGGGGTTACAATGAGCAGTTCTTC. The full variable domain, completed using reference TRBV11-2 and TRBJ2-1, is EAGVAQSPRYKIIEKRQSVAFWCNPISGHATLYWYQQILGQGPKLLIQFQNNGVVDDSQLPKDRFSAERLKGVDSTLKIQPAKLEDSAVYLCASSPRGGAGGGYNEQFFGPGTRLTVL.